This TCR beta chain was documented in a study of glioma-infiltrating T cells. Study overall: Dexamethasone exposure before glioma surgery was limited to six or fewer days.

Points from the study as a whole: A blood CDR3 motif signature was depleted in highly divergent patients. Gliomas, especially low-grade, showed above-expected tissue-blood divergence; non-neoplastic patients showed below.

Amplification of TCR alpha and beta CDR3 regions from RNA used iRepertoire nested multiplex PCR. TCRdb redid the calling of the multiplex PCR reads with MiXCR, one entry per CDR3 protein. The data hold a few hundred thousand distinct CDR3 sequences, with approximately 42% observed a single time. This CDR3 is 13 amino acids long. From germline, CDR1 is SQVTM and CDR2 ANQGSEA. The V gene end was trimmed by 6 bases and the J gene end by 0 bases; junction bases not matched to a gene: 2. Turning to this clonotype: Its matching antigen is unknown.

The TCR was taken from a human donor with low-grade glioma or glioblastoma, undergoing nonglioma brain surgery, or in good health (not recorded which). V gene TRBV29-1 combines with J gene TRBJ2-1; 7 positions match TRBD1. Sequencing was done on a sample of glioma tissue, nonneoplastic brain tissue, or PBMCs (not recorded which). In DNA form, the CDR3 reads TGCAGCGTAGGGACAGTCTCCTACAATGAGCAGTTCTTC. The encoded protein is CSVGTVSYNEQFF.